This T cell receptor beta chain was obtained from a study of cytomegalovirus exposure and HLA in healthy donors. The CDR3 covers 13 residues. Per germline, CDR1 MNHEY and CDR2 SVGAGI. The V end lost 10 bases, the J end lost 0 bases, and 11 bases lay between the germline ends. The study, taken as a whole, reports: Reports showed the classifier diagnosing cytomegalovirus status with high specificity and sensitivity. TCR beta sequences reportedly predicted the HLA-A and HLA-B alleles of most subjects accurately. Approximately 160 TCR beta chains were listed as cytomegalovirus-associated.

On this clone: The antigen is not known.

In the PCR, 60 Vbeta and 13 Jbeta primers were used. TCRdb's copy holds only in-frame clones and misses some; the assay was immunoSEQ multiplex PCR. In the table there are 84,000 or so clones, around three quarters of which are singletons. The sequenced material came from PBMCs. The chain couples TRBV6-5 to TRBJ2-3; possible D gene TRBD1, 6 bases. The TCR was taken from a male donor in good health and CMV-seronegative. In DNA form, the CDR3 reads TGTGCCATCCAGGGGATAAGCACAGATACGCAGTATTTT. Translating it yields CAIQGISTDTQYF.